The source of this TCR beta chain is a study of radiotherapy plus CTLA-4 blockade in lung cancer. Chemo-refractory metastatic non-small-cell lung cancer patients underwent focal radiation alongside CTLA-4 blockade with ipilimumab. The CDR3 length is 13 residues. Germline V gene lookup returns CDR1 WSHSY and CDR2 SAAADI. V was cut by 3 bases and J by 4 bases, with 9 bases left in between. TCRdb's copy holds only in-frame clones and misses some; the assay was immunoSEQ multiplex PCR. The table lists tens of thousands of clones, over 75% of them singletons. Sequenced here: peripheral blood, sampled from a patient treated with radiotherapy plus ipilimumab. This chain uses TRBV10-2 with TRBJ1-1; D is unclear. The TCR originated in a human donor with non-small cell lung cancer who had a complete response to radiotherapy plus ipilimumab. The CDR3 loop is CASSDRVGTEAFF. CDR3 nucleotides: TGCGCCAGCAGTGATCGGGTTGGCACTGAAGCTTTCTTT.